This T cell receptor beta chain was sequenced during a study of CD8 T cells in ankylosing spondylitis. The CDR3 contains 18 residues. The V segment lost 0 bases and the J segment 2 bases; nucleotides outside the gene matches: 12. CDR1 is SGHRS, CDR2 YFSETQ, per germline. Points from the study as a whole: Some motif variants were previously reported in reactive arthritis synovial fluid and blood.

TCRdb reanalysed the 5' RACE reads using MiXCR and keeps one entry per CDR3 protein. Seen here are some 130,000 distinct CDR3 sequences, over 7% observed once, and the top ten hold approximately 3.3%. This clonotype was seen a few times. Its specificity is not known. The genes are TRBV5-1 and TRBJ2-5, with 8 bases identical to TRBD2. What was sequenced was blood, either unsorted or a sorted T cell fraction (not recorded which). This sequence originates from a male donor with ankylosing spondylitis or in good health (not recorded which). The DNA for the CDR3 is TGCGCCAGCAGCTTGGCGGCAGGGGTAGGGACTAGGCAAGAGACCCAGTACTTC. This sequence encodes CASSLAAGVGTRQETQYF.